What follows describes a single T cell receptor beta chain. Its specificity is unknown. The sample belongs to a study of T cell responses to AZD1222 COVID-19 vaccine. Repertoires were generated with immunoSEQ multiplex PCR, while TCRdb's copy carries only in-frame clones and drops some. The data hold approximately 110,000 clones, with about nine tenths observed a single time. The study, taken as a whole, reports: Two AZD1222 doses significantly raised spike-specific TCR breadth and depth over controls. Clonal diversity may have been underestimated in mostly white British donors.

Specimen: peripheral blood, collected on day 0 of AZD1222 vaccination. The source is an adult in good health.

The CDR3 sequence is CASSPGTGAGYTF. The CDR3, as DNA: TGTGCCAGCTCACCGGGGACAGGGGCTGGCTACACCTTC. This sequence joins TRBV18 and TRBJ1-2; the match to TRBD1 covers 10 bases. CDR1 and CDR2 from the germline V gene are KGHSH and LQKENI. With V trimmed by 3 bases and J by 7 bases, 2 bases remained unmatched. The CDR3 has 13 amino acids.